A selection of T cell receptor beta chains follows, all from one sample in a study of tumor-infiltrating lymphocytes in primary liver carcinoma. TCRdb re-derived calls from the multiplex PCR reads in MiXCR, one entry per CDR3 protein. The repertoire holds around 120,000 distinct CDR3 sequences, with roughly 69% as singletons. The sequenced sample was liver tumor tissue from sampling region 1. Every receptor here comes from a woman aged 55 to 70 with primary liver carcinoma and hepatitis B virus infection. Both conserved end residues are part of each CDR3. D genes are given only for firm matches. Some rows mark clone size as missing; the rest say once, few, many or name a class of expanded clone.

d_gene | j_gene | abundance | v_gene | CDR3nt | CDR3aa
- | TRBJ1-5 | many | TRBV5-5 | TGTGCCAGCAGCGTTGGGACTTCCAATCAGCCCCAGCATTTT | CASSVGTSNQPQHF
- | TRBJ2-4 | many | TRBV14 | TGTGCCAGCAGCCAGGGCAATATAGCCAAAAACATTCAGTACTTC | CASSQGNIAKNIQYF
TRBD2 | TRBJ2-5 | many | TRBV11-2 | TGTGCCAGCAGCCCATCCGCCGGACTAGCGGGAGGTGGGCGAGAGACCCAGTACTTC | CASSPSAGLAGGGRETQYF
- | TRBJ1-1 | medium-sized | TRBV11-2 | TGTGCCAGCAGCTTGGGAGGGGGGAGTGAAGCTTTCTTT | CASSLGGGSEAFF
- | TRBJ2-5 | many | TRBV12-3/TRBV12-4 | TGTGCCAGCAGTTTAGAACTAGTTCACGAGACCCAGTACTTC | CASSLELVHETQYF
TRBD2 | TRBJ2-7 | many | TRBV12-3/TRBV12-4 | TGTGCCAGCAGGATAGCGGGAGGGAGCAACGAGCAGTACTTC | CASRIAGGSNEQYF
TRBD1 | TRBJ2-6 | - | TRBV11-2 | TGTGTCAGCAGCTTAGGGGGCGTGGGGGCCAACGTCCTGACTTTC | CVSSLGGVGANVLTF
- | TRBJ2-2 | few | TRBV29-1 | TGCAGCGTTGAAGATCTTAGAGGACAGCTAAACACCGGGGAGCTGTTTTTT | CSVEDLRGQLNTGELFF
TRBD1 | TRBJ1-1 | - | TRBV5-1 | TGCGCCAACAGCGTACAGACAGGGGGCGAGGATGGAGCTTTCTTT | CANSVQTGGEDGAFF
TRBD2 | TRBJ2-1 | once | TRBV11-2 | TGTGCCAGTAGCATACTCCCCCGGACTAGTCGTAATGAGCAGTTCTTC | CASSILPRTSRNEQFF
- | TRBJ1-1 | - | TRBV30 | TGTGCCTGGAGTCACAAAACAGGGACCCGTGCGAACACTGAAGCTTTCTTT | CAWSHKTGTRANTEAFF
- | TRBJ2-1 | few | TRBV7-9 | TGTACCAGCAGCCCCATTGGGAATGAGCAGTTCTTC | CTSSPIGNEQFF
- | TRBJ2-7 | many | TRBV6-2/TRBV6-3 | TGTGCCAGCAGTTACCCTATTGGAGCCTACGAGCAGTACTTC | CASSYPIGAYEQYF
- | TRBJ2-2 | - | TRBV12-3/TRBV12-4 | TGTGCCAGTAGTTTAGACCAGTGGCAGAACACCGGGGAGCTGTTTTTT | CASSLDQWQNTGELFF
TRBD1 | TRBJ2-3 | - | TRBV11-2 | TGTGCCAGCAGCCCGCCAGACAGGGAAACAGAAACGCAGTATTTT | CASSPPDRETETQYF
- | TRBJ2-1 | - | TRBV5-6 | TGTGCCAGCAGCTTGTTGTACTCCGATTACAATGAGCAGTTCTTC | CASSLLYSDYNEQFF
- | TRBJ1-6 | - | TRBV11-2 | TGTGCCAGTAGCCTAGATCCAAGGAGGAATTCACCCCTCCACTTT | CASSLDPRRNSPLHF
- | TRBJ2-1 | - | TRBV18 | TGTGCCAGCTCAGACGGGGGAGTCAATGAGCAGTTCTTC | CASSDGGVNEQFF
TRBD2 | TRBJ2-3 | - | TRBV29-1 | TGCAGCGTTGAGGGAGGGAGGGGCACAGTTACACAGTATTTT | CSVEGGRGTVTQYF
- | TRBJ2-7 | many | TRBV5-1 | TGCGCCAGCAGCTTGAGGACCACAGGGGGGGCCTACGAGCAGTACTTC | CASSLRTTGGAYEQYF
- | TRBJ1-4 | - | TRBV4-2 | TGTGCCAACAGCCAAGATATTGTATTCGACAAAGGGAATGAAAAACAGTTTTTT | CANSQDIVFDKGNEKQFF
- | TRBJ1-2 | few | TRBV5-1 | TGCGCCAGCAGCTTGGGAGCAGCGGAGGTTTATGGCTACACCTTC | CASSLGAAEVYGYTF
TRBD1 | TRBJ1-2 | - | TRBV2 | TGTGCCAGCTGTTGGGACAGGGGCTATGGCTACACCTTC | CASCWDRGYGYTF
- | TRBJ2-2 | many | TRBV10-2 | TGCGCCAGCACAGACCCGACTGGGCGCACCGGGGAGCTGTTTTTT | CASTDPTGRTGELFF
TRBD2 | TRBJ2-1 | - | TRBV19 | TGTGCCAGTAGTACGCTACGGGCTAGCGGGAGAATCAACAATGAGCAGTTCTTC | CASSTLRASGRINNEQFF
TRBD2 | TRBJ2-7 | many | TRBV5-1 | TGCGCCAGCAGCGGCGGGACTAGCGGGGGGGTAGTCTACGAGCAGTACTTC | CASSGGTSGGVVYEQYF
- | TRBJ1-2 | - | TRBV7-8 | TGTGCCAACAGCTTATCGACCCGAGACTATGGCTACACCTTC | CANSLSTRDYGYTF
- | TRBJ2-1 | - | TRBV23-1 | TGCGCCAGCAGTCACGGTTACAATGAGCAGTTCTTC | CASSHGYNEQFF
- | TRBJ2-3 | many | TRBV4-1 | TGCGCCAGCAGCCAGGCGGGATATAGCACAGATACGCAGTATTTT | CASSQAGYSTDTQYF
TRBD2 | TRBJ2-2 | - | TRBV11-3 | TGTGCCAGCAGCCCCGGACTAGCGAGATGGAACACCGGGGATCTGTTTTTT | CASSPGLARWNTGDLFF
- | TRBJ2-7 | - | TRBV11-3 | TGTACCAGCAGCTTAGCCTCGGGACTGGCCTACGGGCAGTACTTC | CTSSLASGLAYGQYF
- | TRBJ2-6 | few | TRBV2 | TGTGCCAGCGCAAGGGACGGGGCCAACGTCCTGACTTTC | CASARDGANVLTF
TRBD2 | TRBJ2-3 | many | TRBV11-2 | TGTGCCAGCAGCTCAGGACTAGCAGGGACAGATACGCAGTATTTT | CASSSGLAGTDTQYF
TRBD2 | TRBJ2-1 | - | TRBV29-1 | TGCAGCGTTGAAGGAACCGGGACTAGCGGTTACAATGAGCAGTTCTTC | CSVEGTGTSGYNEQFF
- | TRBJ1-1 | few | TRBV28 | TGTGCCAGCAGTTCTCCCATGCTGGCTGAAGCTTTCTTT | CASSSPMLAEAFF
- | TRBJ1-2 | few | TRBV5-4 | TGTGCCAGCAGCGACAGGACAGCGGGGGACTATGGCTACACCTTC | CASSDRTAGDYGYTF
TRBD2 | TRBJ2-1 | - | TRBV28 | TGTGCCAGCAGTGACTTTGGATTTCGCTGGCTAGCGGACAATGAGCAGTTCTTC | CASSDFGFRWLADNEQFF
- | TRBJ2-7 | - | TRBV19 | TGTGCCAGTAGGGCCGGACCCTCCTACGAGCAGCACTTC | CASRAGPSYEQHF
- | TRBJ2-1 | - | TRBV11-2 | TGTGCCAGCGGCTTAAAGGTAGGAAGTATCGGTGAACAGTTCTTC | CASGLKVGSIGEQFF
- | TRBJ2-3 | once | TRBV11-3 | TGTGCCAGCAGCCCCCTGGCGGTAGGAACAGATACGCGGTATTTT | CASSPLAVGTDTRYF
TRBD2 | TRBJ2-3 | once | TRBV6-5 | TGTGCCAGCAGTTACCGGGGACTAGCGGCCACGGATACGCCGTATTTT | CASSYRGLAATDTPYF
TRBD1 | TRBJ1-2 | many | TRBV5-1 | TGCGCCAGCAGCCTACGGACAGGGCACGGATATGGCTACACCTTC | CASSLRTGHGYGYTF